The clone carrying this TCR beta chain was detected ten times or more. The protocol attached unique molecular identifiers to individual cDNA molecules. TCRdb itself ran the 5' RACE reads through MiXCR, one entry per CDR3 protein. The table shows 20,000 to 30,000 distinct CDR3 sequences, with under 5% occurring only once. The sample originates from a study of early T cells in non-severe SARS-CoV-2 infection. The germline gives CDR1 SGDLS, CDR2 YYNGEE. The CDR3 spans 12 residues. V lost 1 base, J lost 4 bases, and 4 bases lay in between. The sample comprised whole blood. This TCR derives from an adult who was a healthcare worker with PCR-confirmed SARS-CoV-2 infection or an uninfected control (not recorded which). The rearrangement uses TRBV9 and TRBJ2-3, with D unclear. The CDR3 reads CASSVRPDTQYF. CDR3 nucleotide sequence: TGTGCCAGCAGCGTAAGGCCAGATACGCAGTATTTT.